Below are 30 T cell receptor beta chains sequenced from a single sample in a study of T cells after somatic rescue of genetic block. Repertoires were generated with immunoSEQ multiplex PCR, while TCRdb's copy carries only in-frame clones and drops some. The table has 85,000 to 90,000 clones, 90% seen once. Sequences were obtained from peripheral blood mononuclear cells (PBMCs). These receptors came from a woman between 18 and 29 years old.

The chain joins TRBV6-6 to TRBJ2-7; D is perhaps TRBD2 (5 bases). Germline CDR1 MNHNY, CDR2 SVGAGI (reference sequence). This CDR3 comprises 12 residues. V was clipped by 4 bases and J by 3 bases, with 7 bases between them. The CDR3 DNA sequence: TGTGCCAGCAGTTTTGGGAGCTACGAGCAGTACTTC. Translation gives CASSFGSYEQYF.

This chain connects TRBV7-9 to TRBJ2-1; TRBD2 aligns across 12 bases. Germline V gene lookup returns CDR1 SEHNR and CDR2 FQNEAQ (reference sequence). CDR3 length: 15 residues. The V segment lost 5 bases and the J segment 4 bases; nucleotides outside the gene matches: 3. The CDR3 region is CASSLLAGGYNEQFF. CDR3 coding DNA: TGTGCCAGCAGCCTACTAGCGGGAGGATACAATGAGCAGTTCTTC.

CDR3 coding DNA: TGTGCCAGCAGCTCCGGTGGGGATGAGCAGTTCTTC. As protein: CASSSGGDEQFF. The rearrangement joins TRBV11-2 to TRBJ2-1, with D unresolved. The CDR3 runs 12 residues. V dropped 4 bases and J dropped 8 bases, with 9 bases sitting between them. Per the germline V gene, CDR1 is SGHAT and CDR2 is FQNNGV.

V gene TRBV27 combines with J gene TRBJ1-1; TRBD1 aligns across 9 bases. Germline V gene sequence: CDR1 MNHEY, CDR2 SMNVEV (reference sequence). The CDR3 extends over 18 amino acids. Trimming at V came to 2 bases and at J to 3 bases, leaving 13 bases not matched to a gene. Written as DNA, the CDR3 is TGTGCCAGCAGTTTAAAGGCATGGGACAGGGTAATCGACACTGAAGCTTTCTTT. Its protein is CASSLKAWDRVIDTEAFF.

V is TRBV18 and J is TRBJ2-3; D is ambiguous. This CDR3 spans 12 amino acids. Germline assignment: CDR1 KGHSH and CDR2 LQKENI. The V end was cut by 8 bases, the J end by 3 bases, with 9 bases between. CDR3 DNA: TGTGCCAGCGCCGAGACGACAGATACGCAGTATTTT. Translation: CASAETTDTQYF.

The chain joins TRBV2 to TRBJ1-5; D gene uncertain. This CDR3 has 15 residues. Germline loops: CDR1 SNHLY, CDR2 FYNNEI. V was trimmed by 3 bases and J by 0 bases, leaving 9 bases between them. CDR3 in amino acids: CASSEQVYSNQPQHF. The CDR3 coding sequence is TGTGCCAGCAGTGAGCAGGTTTATAGCAATCAGCCCCAGCATTTT.

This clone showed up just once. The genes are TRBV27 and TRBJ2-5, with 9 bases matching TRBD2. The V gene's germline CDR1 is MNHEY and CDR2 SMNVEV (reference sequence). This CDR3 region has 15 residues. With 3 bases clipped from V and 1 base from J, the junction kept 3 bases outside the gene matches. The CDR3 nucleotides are TGTGCCAGCAGTTTCGCGGGAGGGACCCAAGAGACCCAGTACTTC. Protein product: CASSFAGGTQETQYF.

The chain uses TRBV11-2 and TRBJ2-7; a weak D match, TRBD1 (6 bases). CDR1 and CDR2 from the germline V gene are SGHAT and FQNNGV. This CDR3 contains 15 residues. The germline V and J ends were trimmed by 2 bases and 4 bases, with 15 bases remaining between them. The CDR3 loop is CASSLRQDNLYEQYF. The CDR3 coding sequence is TGTGCCAGCAGCTTAAGACAGGACAATTTGTACGAGCAGTACTTC.

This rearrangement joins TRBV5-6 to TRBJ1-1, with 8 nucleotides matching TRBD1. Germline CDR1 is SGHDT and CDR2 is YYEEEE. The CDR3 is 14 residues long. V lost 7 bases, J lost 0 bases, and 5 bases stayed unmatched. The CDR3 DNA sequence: TGTGCCAGCTCGCCGACAGGGGTGAACACTGAAGCTTTCTTT. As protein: CASSPTGVNTEAFF.

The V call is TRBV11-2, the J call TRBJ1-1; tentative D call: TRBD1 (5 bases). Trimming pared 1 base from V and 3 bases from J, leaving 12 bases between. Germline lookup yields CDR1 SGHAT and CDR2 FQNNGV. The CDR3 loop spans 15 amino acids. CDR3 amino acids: CASSLGLWGDTEAFF. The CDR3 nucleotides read TGTGCCAGCAGCTTAGGCTTATGGGGGGACACTGAAGCTTTCTTT.

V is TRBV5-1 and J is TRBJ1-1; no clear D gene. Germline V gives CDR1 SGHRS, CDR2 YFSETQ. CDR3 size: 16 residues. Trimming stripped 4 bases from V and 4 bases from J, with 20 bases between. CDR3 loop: CASSLVTQRFSTEAFF. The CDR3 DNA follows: TGCGCCAGCAGCCTTGTTACACAGAGATTTAGCACTGAAGCTTTCTTT.

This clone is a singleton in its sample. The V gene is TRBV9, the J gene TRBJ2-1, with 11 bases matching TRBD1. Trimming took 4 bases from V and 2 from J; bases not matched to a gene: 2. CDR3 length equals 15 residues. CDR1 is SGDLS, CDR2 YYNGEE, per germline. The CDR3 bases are TGTGCCAGCAGCCGGGACAGGGGGACCTACAATGAGCAGTTCTTC. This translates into CASSRDRGTYNEQFF. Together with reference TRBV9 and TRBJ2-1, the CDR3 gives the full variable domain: DSGVTQTPKHLITATGQRVTLRCSPRSGDLSVYWYQQSLDQGLQFLIQYYNGEERAKGNILERFSAQQFPDLHSELNLSSLELGDSALYFCASSRDRGTYNEQFFGPGTRLTVL.

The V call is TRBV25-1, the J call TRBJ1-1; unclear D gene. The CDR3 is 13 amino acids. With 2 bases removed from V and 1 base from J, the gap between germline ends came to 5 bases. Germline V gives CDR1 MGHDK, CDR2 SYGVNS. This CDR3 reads CASSEPANTEAFF. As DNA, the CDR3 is TGTGCCAGCAGTGAACCAGCGAACACTGAAGCTTTCTTT.

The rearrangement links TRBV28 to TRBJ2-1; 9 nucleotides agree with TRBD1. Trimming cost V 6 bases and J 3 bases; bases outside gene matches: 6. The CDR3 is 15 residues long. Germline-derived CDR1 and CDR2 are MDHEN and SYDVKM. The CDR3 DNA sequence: TGTGCCAGCAGGCCAACGACAGGGGGCTACAATGAGCAGTTCTTC. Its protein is CASRPTTGGYNEQFF. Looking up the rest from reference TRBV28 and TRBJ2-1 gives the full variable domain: DVKVTQSSRYLVKRTGEKVFLECVQDMDHENMFWYRQDPGLGLRLIYFSYDVKMKEKGDIPEGYSVSREKKERFSLILESASTNQTSMYLCASRPTTGGYNEQFFGPGTRLTVL.

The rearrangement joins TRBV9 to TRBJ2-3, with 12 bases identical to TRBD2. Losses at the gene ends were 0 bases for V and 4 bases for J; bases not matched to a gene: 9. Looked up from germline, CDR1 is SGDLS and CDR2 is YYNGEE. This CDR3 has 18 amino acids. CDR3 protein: CASSVEASGRAGSDTQYF. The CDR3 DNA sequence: TGTGCCAGCAGCGTAGAGGCTAGCGGGAGGGCCGGGTCAGATACGCAGTATTTT.

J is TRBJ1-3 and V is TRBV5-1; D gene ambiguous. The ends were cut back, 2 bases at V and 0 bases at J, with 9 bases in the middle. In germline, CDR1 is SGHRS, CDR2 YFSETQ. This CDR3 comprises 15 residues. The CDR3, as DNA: TGCGCCAGCAGCTTTACCAGTAACTCTGGAAACACCATATATTTT. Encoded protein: CASSFTSNSGNTIYF. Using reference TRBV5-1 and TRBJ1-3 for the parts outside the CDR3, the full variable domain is KAGVTQTPRYLIKTRGQQVTLSCSPISGHRSVSWYQQTPGQGLQFLFEYFSETQRNKGNFPGRFSGRQFSNSRSEMNVSTLELGDSALYLCASSFTSNSGNTIYFGEGSWLTVV.

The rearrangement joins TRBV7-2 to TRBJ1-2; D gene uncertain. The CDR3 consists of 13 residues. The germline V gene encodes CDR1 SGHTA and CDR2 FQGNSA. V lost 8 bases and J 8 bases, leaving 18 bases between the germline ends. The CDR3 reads CASGRPGLKGYTF. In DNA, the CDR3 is TGTGCCAGCGGACGACCGGGATTGAAAGGCTACACCTTC.

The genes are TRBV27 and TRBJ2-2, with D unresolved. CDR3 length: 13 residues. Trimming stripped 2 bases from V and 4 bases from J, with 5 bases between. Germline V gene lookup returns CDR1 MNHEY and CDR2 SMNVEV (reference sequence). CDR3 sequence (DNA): TGTGCCAGCAGTTTAGTGGGCACCGGGGAGCTGTTTTTT. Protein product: CASSLVGTGELFF.

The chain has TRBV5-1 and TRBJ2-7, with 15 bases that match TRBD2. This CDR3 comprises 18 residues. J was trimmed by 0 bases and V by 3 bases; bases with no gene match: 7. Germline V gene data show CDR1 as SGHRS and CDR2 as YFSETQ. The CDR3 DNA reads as TGCGCCAGCAGCTCGGGACTAGCGGGAGGACCCTACTCCTACGAGCAGTACTTC. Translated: CASSSGLAGGPYSYEQYF.

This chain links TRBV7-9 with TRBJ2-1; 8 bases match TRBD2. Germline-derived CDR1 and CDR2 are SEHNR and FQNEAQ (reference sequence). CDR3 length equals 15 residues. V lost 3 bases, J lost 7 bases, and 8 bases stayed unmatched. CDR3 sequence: CASSLVAGGLNEQFF. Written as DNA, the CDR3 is TGTGCCAGCAGCTTGGTGGCGGGAGGTTTGAATGAGCAGTTCTTC.

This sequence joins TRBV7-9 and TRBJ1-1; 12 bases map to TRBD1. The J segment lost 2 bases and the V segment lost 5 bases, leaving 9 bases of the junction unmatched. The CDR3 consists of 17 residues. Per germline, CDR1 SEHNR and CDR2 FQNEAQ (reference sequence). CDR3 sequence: CASSKYGTGGFNTEAFF. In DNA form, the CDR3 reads TGTGCCAGCAGCAAATACGGGACAGGGGGCTTCAACACTGAAGCTTTCTTT.

This CDR3 reads CASSFDGGGNTGELFF. CDR3 DNA sequence: TGCGCCAGCAGCTTCGACGGGGGCGGGAACACCGGGGAGCTGTTTTTT. The gene calls are TRBV5-1 and TRBJ2-2; D is tentatively TRBD1 or TRBD2 (6 bases each). CDR1 and CDR2 (germline): SGHRS, YFSETQ. Trimming took 2 bases from V and 1 from J, leaving 12 bases between them. The CDR3 is 16 residues long.

The CDR3 nucleotides read TGTGCCAGCAGCTTGGCCGGGACTCAAGGCGGCTATGGCTACACCTTC. As protein: CASSLAGTQGGYGYTF. This chain uses TRBV5-5 with TRBJ1-2; D perhaps matches TRBD1 (5 bases). CDR1 is SGHKS, CDR2 YYEKEE, per germline (reference sequence). This CDR3 is built from 16 residues. With 0 bases removed from V and 4 bases from J, the gap between germline ends came to 16 bases.

CDR3 protein: CASSPETNQPQHF. The CDR3 nucleotides read TGTGCCAGCAGTCCCGAAACTAATCAGCCCCAGCATTTT. The chain uses TRBV2 and TRBJ1-5, with unresolved D. The CDR3 length is 13 residues. Germline CDR1 and CDR2: SNHLY and FYNNEI. V dropped 5 bases and J dropped 4 bases, with 9 bases sitting between them.

The CDR3 sequence: CASSLLGGQTEAFF. The CDR3 DNA reads TGTGCCAGCAGCTTACTCGGGGGGCAAACTGAAGCTTTCTTT. The V gene is TRBV7-9, the J gene TRBJ1-1; D is perhaps TRBD1 (6 bases). V was pared by 2 bases and J by 5 bases, with 12 bases between. Germline CDR1 and CDR2: SEHNR and FQNEAQ (reference sequence). The CDR3 covers 14 residues.

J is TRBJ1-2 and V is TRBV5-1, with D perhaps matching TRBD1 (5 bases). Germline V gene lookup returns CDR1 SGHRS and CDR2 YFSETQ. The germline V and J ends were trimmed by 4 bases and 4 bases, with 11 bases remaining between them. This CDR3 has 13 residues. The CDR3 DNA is TGCGCCAGCAGCGACACAGGCCCCTATGGCTACACCTTC. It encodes CASSDTGPYGYTF.

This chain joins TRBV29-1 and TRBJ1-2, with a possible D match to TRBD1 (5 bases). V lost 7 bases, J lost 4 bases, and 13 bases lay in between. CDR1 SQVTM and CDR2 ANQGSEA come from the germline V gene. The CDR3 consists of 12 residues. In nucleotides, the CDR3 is TGCAGCGCCCTTGGGGGGGGCTATGGCTACACCTTC. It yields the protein CSALGGGYGYTF.

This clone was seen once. The CDR3 DNA reads TGTGCCAGCAGCCGAACAGAGGCGGCGGCCTACGAGCAGTACTTC. This codes for CASSRTEAAAYEQYF. The V and J genes are TRBV11-1 and TRBJ2-7; unclear D gene. The V gene's germline CDR1 is SGHAT and CDR2 FQDESV (reference sequence). Trimming pared 5 bases from V and 2 bases from J, leaving 16 bases between. The CDR3 sequence is 15 residues long.

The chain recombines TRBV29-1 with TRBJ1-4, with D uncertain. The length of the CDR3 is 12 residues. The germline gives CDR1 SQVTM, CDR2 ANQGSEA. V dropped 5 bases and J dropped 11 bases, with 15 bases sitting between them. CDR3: CSVLTDSGKLFF. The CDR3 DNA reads TGCAGCGTTCTGACGGACTCTGGGAAACTGTTTTTT.

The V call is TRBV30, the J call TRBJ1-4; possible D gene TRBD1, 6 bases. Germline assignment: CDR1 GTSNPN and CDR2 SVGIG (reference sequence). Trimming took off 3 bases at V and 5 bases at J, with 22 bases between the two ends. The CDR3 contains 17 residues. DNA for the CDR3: TGTGCCTGGAGGCCAGGACAGATAATGGGGAGGAATGAAAAACTGTTTTTT. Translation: CAWRPGQIMGRNEKLFF.